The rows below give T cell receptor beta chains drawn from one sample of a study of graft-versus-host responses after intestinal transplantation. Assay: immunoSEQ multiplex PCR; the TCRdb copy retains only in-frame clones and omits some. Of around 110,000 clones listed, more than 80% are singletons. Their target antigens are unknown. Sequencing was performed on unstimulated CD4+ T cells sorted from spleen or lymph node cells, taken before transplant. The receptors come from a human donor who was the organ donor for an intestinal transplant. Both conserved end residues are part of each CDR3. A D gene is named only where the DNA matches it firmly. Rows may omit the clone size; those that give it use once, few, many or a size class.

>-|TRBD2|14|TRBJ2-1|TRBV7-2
CASSSSGSYNEQFF
TGTGCCAGCAGCTCTAGCGGCTCCTACAATGAGCAGTTCTTC
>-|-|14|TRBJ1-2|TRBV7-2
CASSLAPTGYGYTF
TGTGCCAGCAGCTTAGCGCCCACAGGATATGGCTACACCTTC
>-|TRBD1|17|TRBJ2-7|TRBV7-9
CASSQIHGTGQTYEQYF
TGTGCCAGCAGCCAAATTCACGGGACAGGACAAACCTACGAGCAGTACTTC
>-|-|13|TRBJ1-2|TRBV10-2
CASSGGPNYGYTF
TGCGCCAGCAGTGGGGGGCCTAACTATGGCTACACCTTC
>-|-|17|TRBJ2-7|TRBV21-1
CAGSSGQGYGNIYEQYF
TGTGCCGGCAGTTCGGGACAGGGCTATGGGAACATCTACGAGCAGTACTTC
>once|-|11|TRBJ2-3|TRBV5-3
CARSLRGTQYF
TGTGCCAGAAGCCTTCGGGGTACGCAGTATTTT
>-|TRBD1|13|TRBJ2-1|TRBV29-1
CSAEDRPYNEQFF
TGCAGCGCCGAGGACAGGCCTTACAATGAGCAGTTCTTC
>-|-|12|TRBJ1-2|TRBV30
CAWMGRENGYTF
TGTGCCTGGATGGGACGTGAGAATGGCTACACCTTC
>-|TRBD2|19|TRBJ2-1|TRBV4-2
CASSERLAERFTSYNEQFF
TGTGCCAGCAGCGAGAGACTAGCGGAAAGGTTCACCTCCTACAATGAGCAGTTCTTC
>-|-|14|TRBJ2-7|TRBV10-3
CAISDLWTSYEQYF
TGTGCCATCAGTGATCTCTGGACTTCCTACGAGCAGTACTTC
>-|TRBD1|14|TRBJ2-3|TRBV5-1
CASSADRGADTQYF
TGCGCCAGCAGCGCGGACAGGGGAGCAGATACGCAGTATTTT
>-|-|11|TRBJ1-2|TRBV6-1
CASAAAYGYTF
TGTGCCAGCGCGGCGGCCTATGGCTACACCTTC
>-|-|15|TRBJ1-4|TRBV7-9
CASSSLQGTNEKLFF
TGTGCCAGCAGCTCCCTTCAGGGAACTAATGAAAAACTGTTTTTT
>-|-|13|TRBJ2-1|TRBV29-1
CNIREGGWNEQFF
TGCAACATCAGGGAGGGGGGGTGGAATGAGCAGTTCTTC
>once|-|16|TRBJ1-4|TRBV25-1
CASSDRRRGGDEKLFF
TGTGCCAGCAGTGACCGACGAAGGGGAGGGGATGAAAAACTGTTTTTT
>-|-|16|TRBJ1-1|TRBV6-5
CASSYSGVRMNTEAFF
TGTGCCAGCAGTTACTCCGGTGTGAGGATGAACACTGAAGCTTTCTTT
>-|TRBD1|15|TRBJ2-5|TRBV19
CASSDRGSPQETQYF
TGTGCCAGTAGCGACAGGGGTTCACCTCAAGAGACCCAGTACTTC
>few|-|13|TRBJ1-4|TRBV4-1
CASSHSTNEKLFF
TGCGCCAGCAGCCACTCAACTAATGAAAAACTGTTTTTT
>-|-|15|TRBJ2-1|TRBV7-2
CASSRTGQQYNEQFF
TGTGCCAGCAGCCGAACCGGGCAGCAATACAATGAGCAGTTCTTC
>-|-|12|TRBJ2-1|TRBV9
CASSVQYNEQFF
TGTGCCAGCAGCGTACAATACAATGAGCAGTTCTTC
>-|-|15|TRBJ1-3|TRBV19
CASTPAPGLGNTIYF
TGTGCCAGTACCCCCGCCCCAGGACTTGGAAACACCATATATTTT
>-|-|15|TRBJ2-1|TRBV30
CAWSSPPLRGYEQFF
TGTGCCTGGAGCTCTCCCCCCCTCCGCGGGTATGAGCAGTTCTTC
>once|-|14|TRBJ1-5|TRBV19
CASSIDLGVQPQHF
TGTGCCAGTAGTATAGATTTGGGAGTTCAGCCCCAGCATTTT
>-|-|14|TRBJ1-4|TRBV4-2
CASSQRQGREKLFF
TGTGCCAGCAGCCAACGTCAGGGTAGGGAAAAACTGTTTTTT
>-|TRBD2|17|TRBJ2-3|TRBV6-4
CASSSLAGVSGTDTQYF
TGTGCCAGCAGTTCACTAGCGGGAGTCTCTGGCACAGATACGCAGTATTTT
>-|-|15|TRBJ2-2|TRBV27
CASSSSGTNTGELFF
TGTGCCAGCAGTTCATCCGGGACAAACACCGGGGAGCTGTTTTTT
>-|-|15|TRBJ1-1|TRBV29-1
CSVEVLGSLRTEAFF
TGCAGCGTTGAAGTTTTAGGGTCGTTGCGGACTGAAGCTTTCTTT
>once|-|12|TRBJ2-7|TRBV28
CASSVLGGEQYF
TGTGCCAGCAGTGTTCTGGGGGGCGAGCAGTACTTC
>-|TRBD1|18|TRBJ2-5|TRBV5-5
CASSLLGLFGQGAKTQYF
TGTGCCAGCAGCTTGCTTGGGTTGTTTGGACAGGGGGCAAAGACCCAGTACTTC
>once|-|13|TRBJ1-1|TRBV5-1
CASSSERNTEAFF
TGCGCCAGCAGCTCGGAGCGGAACACTGAAGCTTTCTTT
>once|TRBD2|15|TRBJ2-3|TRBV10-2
CASSEQKRGGHAQYF
TGCGCCAGCAGTGAGCAGAAGCGGGGGGGCCACGCGCAGTATTTT
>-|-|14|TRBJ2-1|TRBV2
CASSELGTYNEQFF
TGTGCCAGCAGTGAATTGGGTACCTACAATGAGCAGTTCTTC
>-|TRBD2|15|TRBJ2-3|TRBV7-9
CASRPPGLATDTQYF
TGTGCCAGCAGACCCCCGGGACTAGCAACAGATACGCAGTATTTT
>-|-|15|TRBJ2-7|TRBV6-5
CASSRIDSHLNEQYF
TGTGCCAGCAGCCGGATAGACAGCCACCTGAACGAGCAGTACTTC
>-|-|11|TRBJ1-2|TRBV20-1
CSAIGNPGYTF
TGCAGTGCTATAGGGAATCCTGGCTACACCTTC
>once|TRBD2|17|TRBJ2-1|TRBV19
CASSNGLAGGPGNEQFF
TGTGCCAGTAGTAATGGACTAGCGGGAGGGCCGGGCAATGAGCAGTTCTTC
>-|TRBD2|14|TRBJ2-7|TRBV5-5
CASSLRGEAYEQYF
TGTGCCAGCAGCCTCCGGGGGGAGGCCTACGAGCAGTACTTC
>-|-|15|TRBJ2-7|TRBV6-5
CASSYVQGASYEQYF
TGTGCCAGCAGTTACGTCCAAGGAGCCTCCTACGAGCAGTACTTC
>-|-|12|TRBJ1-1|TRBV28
CASKSVNTEAFF
TGTGCCAGCAAGTCCGTGAACACTGAAGCTTTCTTT
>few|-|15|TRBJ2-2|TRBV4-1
CASSQDVGHTGELFF
TGCGCCAGCAGCCAAGATGTGGGCCACACCGGGGAGCTGTTTTTT
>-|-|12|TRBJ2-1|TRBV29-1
CSVQVGRHEQFF
TGCAGCGTTCAGGTAGGGCGGCATGAGCAGTTCTTC
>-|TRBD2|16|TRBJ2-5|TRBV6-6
CASSYSTSGRWETQYF
TGTGCCAGCAGTTACTCGACTAGCGGGAGGTGGGAGACCCAGTACTTC
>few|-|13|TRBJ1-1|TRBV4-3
CASSQDRVGTAFF
TGCGCCAGCAGCCAAGATAGGGTGGGAACAGCTTTCTTT
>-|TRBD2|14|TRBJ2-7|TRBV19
CASSNSGVSYEQYF
TGTGCCAGTAGTAATAGCGGGGTCTCCTACGAGCAGTACTTC